The entry below describes one TCR beta chain. Antigen specificity is unknown. TCRdb's table, derived via immunoSEQ multiplex PCR, lists solely in-frame clones and lacks some. Counted here are tens of thousands of clones, around 76% occurring once; the ten biggest clones make up under 4%. The CDR3 is 13 residues long. The germline V gene has CDR1 SEHNR and CDR2 FQNEAQ (reference sequence). Trimming removed 5 bases from V and 4 bases from J, with 11 bases in between. This record comes from a study of graft-versus-host responses after intestinal transplantation. Whole-study context: Each transplant was multivisceral, liver-intestinal, or isolated intestinal. Each patient got anti-thymocyte globulin induction, then tacrolimus and steroids for roughly 3 years.

Tissue from the graft was processed to free its intraepithelial and lamina propria lymphocytes. Study-wide points: High graft-versus-host to host-versus-graft clonal ratios were seen in allografts of patients with graft-donor T cell macrochimerism. The recipient marrow held GvH clones, and some of them showed up first in ileum or blood.

The chain has TRBV7-9 and TRBJ1-1; D remains unclear. This receptor was obtained from a human patient who received an intestinal transplant, so some T cells may come from the graft donor. Sequences were derived from ileum tissue, sampled 12 days after intestinal transplant. This CDR3 reads CASSLPGATEAFF. The CDR3 bases are TGTGCCAGCAGCCTACCGGGAGCCACTGAAGCTTTCTTT.